The clone carrying this T cell receptor (beta chain) was detected ten times or more. A single record per CDR3 protein comes from TCRdb applying MiXCR to the 5' RACE reads. The sample carries hundreds of thousands of distinct CDR3 sequences, about 7% recorded once. This sample is part of a study of identical twins. This CDR3 is 15 amino acids long. The V segment lost 5 bases and the J segment 0 bases; nucleotides outside the gene matches: 10. Germline CDR1 and CDR2: DFQATT and SNEGSKA (reference sequence). These data were also reused for a study on yellow fever vaccine responses in identical twins.

The sequence was obtained from a woman between 18 and 30 years old in good health. V gene TRBV20-1 combines with J gene TRBJ2-7, with 7 nucleotides matching TRBD1. Sequencing was carried out using memory (CD45RO+) T cells sorted from blood. Written as DNA, the CDR3 is TGCAGTGCTGTAAGACAGGGACGAAACTCCTACGAGCAGTACTTC. Amino acids: CSAVRQGRNSYEQYF.